These 19 T cell receptor beta chains share one sample of origin, sequenced in a study of OX40 agonist ivuxolimab in advanced cancers. Sequencing was performed with immunoSEQ multiplex PCR; in TCRdb, only in-frame clones are kept and a portion is missing. The repertoire has some 41,000 clones, about 88% of them found once; the top ten carry 2% to 2.5%. Source: CD4+ or CD8+ T cells sorted from blood, taken in a trial of the OX40 agonist ivuxolimab. Receptors were obtained from an adult with an advanced solid tumor such as melanoma, head and neck, liver or kidney cancer.

The chain uses TRBV6-1 and TRBJ1-1, with 8 bases that match TRBD1. V was clipped by 7 bases and J by 1 base; unmatched bases: 5. CDR3 length: 14 amino acids. The V gene's germline CDR1 is MNHNS and CDR2 SASEGT. CDR3 sequence reads: CASIPGGGNTEAFF. CDR3 sequence (DNA): TGTGCCAGCATCCCAGGGGGCGGGAACACTGAAGCTTTCTTT.

This rearrangement joins TRBV4-1 to TRBJ1-1; D is unresolved. The CDR3 consists of 11 residues. Germline values: CDR1 MGHRA, CDR2 YSYEKL. V was pared by 6 bases and J by 4 bases, with 6 bases between. The CDR3, as DNA: TGCGCCAGCAGTCGTGGCACTGAAGCTTTCTTT. It is translated as CASSRGTEAFF.

This chain uses TRBV29-1 with TRBJ1-1; 7 bases align to TRBD1. Trimming removed 7 bases from V and 5 bases from J; junction bases left unmatched: 7. This CDR3 region has 12 residues. The germline V gene encodes CDR1 SQVTM and CDR2 ANQGSEA. The CDR3 loop is CSGQTGSTEAFF. The CDR3 region has the DNA TGCAGCGGACAGACAGGGTCGACTGAAGCTTTCTTT. The full variable domain, completed using reference TRBV29-1 and TRBJ1-1, is SAVISQKPSRDICQRGTSLTIQCQVDSQVTMMFWYRQQPGQSLTLIATANQGSEATYESGFVIDKFPISRPNLTFSTLTVSNMSPEDSSIYLCSGQTGSTEAFFGQGTRLTVV.

This clone occurred a few times. The chain combines TRBV5-1 with TRBJ1-1, with D unclear. Trimming stripped 0 bases from V and 3 bases from J, with 15 bases between. Looked up from germline, CDR1 is SGHRS and CDR2 is YFSETQ. The CDR3 covers 16 residues. CDR3 sequence: CASSLAGRAWDTEAFF. DNA of the CDR3: TGCGCCAGCAGCTTGGCCGGAAGGGCCTGGGACACTGAAGCTTTCTTT. Drawing the rest from reference TRBV5-1 and TRBJ1-1, the complete variable domain is KAGVTQTPRYLIKTRGQQVTLSCSPISGHRSVSWYQQTPGQGLQFLFEYFSETQRNKGNFPGRFSGRQFSNSRSEMNVSTLELGDSALYLCASSLAGRAWDTEAFFGQGTRLTVV.

Remarks on this clone: The junction departs from the called germline gene at one end, perhaps through a read error. Other DNA sequences in the same sample also yield this CDR3. The chain couples TRBV7-3 to TRBJ2-7, with D unclear. The CDR3 covers 15 residues. CDR1 and CDR2 (germline): SGHTA, FQGTGA. CDR3 in amino acids: CASSLAPGSTYEQYF. CDR3 sequence (DNA): TGTGCTAGCAGCTTAGCCCCGGGCAGTACCTACGAGCAGTACTTC. The whole variable domain, remainder taken from reference TRBV7-3 and TRBJ2-7, is GAGVSQTPSNKVTEKGKYVELRCDPISGHTALYWYRQSLGQGPEFLIYFQGTGAADDSGLPNDRFFAVRPEGSVSTLKIQRTERGDSAVYLCASSLAPGSTYEQYFGPGTRLTVT.

The chain carries TRBV2 and TRBJ2-3; D is ambiguous. The V end lost 8 bases, the J end lost 1 base, and 4 bases lay between the germline ends. The CDR3 runs to 11 residues. Germline V CDR1 and CDR2: SNHLY, FYNNEI. The CDR3 spells CASGGTDTQYF. CDR3 bases: TGTGCCAGCGGGGGCACAGATACGCAGTATTTT.

This clone was seen only a few times. The chain uses TRBV7-6 and TRBJ2-2; tentative D call: TRBD1 (8 bases). The CDR3 runs to 15 residues. Trimming shortened V by 2 bases and J by 4 bases, and 11 bases separated the two germline ends. Looked up from germline, CDR1 is SGHVS and CDR2 is FNYEAQ. The CDR3 loop reads CASSLNRGGTGELFF. For the CDR3, the DNA is TGTGCCAGCAGCTTAAACAGGGGGGGCACCGGGGAGCTGTTTTTT.

V gene TRBV27 combines with J gene TRBJ1-3; D is perhaps TRBD1 (6 bases). The V end was cut by 5 bases, the J end by 0 bases, with 23 bases between. The CDR3 is 19 residues long. Germline CDR1 MNHEY, CDR2 SMNVEV (reference sequence). DNA of the CDR3: TGTGCCAGCAGTAAATATTCGACAGGTTCCTCAGTCTCTGGAAACACCATATATTTT. Residues: CASSKYSTGSSVSGNTIYF.

This chain connects TRBV5-5 to TRBJ1-3; D gene unclear. The CDR3 covers 15 residues. Between the trimmed V and J ends, which lost 4 bases and 0 bases, there was a span of 11 bases. Germline V gene lookup returns CDR1 SGHKS and CDR2 YYEKEE (reference sequence). The CDR3 protein is CASSPQDDSGNTIYF. As DNA, the CDR3 is TGTGCCAGCAGCCCGCAGGACGACTCTGGAAACACCATATATTTT. Filled out from reference TRBV5-5 and TRBJ1-3, the complete variable domain reads DAGVTQSPTHLIKTRGQQVTLRCSPISGHKSVSWYQQVLGQGPQFIFQYYEKEERGRGNFPDRFSARQFPNYSSELNVNALLLGDSALYLCASSPQDDSGNTIYFGEGSWLTVV.

The V and J genes are TRBV6-4 and TRBJ2-2; D not certain. In germline, CDR1 is MRHNA, CDR2 SNTAGT. The CDR3 length is 14 residues. V was clipped by 5 bases and J by 0 bases, with 7 bases between them. The chain's CDR3 is CASSKSPNTGELFF. Here the CDR3 DNA reads TGTGCCAGCAGTAAATCTCCGAACACCGGGGAGCTGTTTTTT.

The J gene is TRBJ2-2, the V gene TRBV9; D might be TRBD2 (5 bases). Germline CDR1 SGDLS, CDR2 YYNGEE. The ends were cut back, 2 bases at V and 5 bases at J, with 10 bases in the middle. The CDR3 totals 14 residues. The CDR3 DNA follows: TGTGCCAGCAGCGTGAAACCGGGGACCGGGGAGCTGTTTTTT. The encoded protein is CASSVKPGTGELFF.

The rearrangement links TRBV7-9 to TRBJ2-7; 7 bases align to TRBD2. The CDR3 runs to 12 residues. Unmatched junction bases numbered 3, after V lost 4 bases and J lost 6 bases. Germline lookup yields CDR1 SEHNR and CDR2 FQNEAQ (reference sequence). The CDR3 protein is CASSSLATEQYF. CDR3 coding DNA: TGTGCCAGCAGCTCACTAGCGACCGAGCAGTACTTC. Complete variable domain (other parts from reference TRBV7-9 and TRBJ2-7): DTGVSQNPRHKITKRGQNVTFRCDPISEHNRLYWYRQTLGQGPEFLTYFQNEAQLEKSRLLSDRFSAERPKGSFSTLEIQRTEQGDSAMYLCASSSLATEQYFGPGTRLTVT.

V and J are TRBV7-9 and TRBJ1-1, with D possibly matching TRBD1 (5 bases). Germline CDR1 SEHNR, CDR2 FQNEAQ (reference sequence). V was pared by 1 base and J by 0 bases, with 6 bases between. This CDR3 spans 14 amino acids. The CDR3 loop is CASSLVGLNTEAFF. As DNA, the CDR3 is TGTGCCAGCAGCTTAGTGGGGCTGAACACTGAAGCTTTCTTT.

The chain recombines TRBV5-4 with TRBJ1-1, with TRBD1 identical over 8 bases. The CDR3 totals 14 residues. Germline V gene sequence: CDR1 SGHNT, CDR2 YYREEE (reference sequence). Trimming at V came to 3 bases and at J to 5 bases, leaving 6 bases not matched to a gene. For the CDR3, the DNA is TGTGCCAGCAGCTCGTCCAGGGGGCAGACTGAAGCTTTCTTT. Translation gives CASSSSRGQTEAFF.

The chain has TRBV29-1 and TRBJ2-7; 7 bases fit TRBD1. The V and J ends lost 6 bases and 5 bases, in that order; junction bases with no gene match: 16. Germline loops: CDR1 SQVTM, CDR2 ANQGSEA. The CDR3 contains 15 residues. CDR3 nucleotide sequence: TGCAGCGTAGTGACAGGGCTAGGGAGCCTGGACGAGCAGTACTTC. It specifies CSVVTGLGSLDEQYF.

The chain links TRBV11-2 to TRBJ2-3; no firm D call. Trimming took off 5 bases at V and 0 bases at J, with 21 bases between the two ends. This CDR3 comprises 18 residues. Germline V gene lookup returns CDR1 SGHAT and CDR2 FQNNGV. The CDR3 DNA follows: TGTGCCAGCAGCCTAGGCCGGTCCCGGACCTGGAGCACAGATACGCAGTATTTT. It encodes CASSLGRSRTWSTDTQYF.

This sequence joins TRBV19 and TRBJ1-2, with a weak D call TRBD1 (5 bases). From germline, CDR1 is LNHDA and CDR2 SQIVND (reference sequence). V shed 6 bases and J shed 4 bases, with 15 bases lying between them. CDR3 length: 14 amino acids. The CDR3 region has the DNA TGTGCCAGTAGACCCTGGGGGGAGGGCTATGGCTACACCTTC. This codes for CASRPWGEGYGYTF.

The chain joins TRBV28 to TRBJ1-1; TRBD1 matches 10 bases. Germline trimming cut 7 bases from V and 3 bases from J; bases unmatched to any gene: 8. This CDR3 has 15 amino acids. Germline V CDR1 and CDR2: MDHEN, SYDVKM. The CDR3 loop reads CASISDRGEDTEAFF. The CDR3 DNA reads TGTGCCAGCATTTCGGACAGGGGGGAGGACACTGAAGCTTTCTTT.

Only one count was recorded for this clone. V and J are TRBV2 and TRBJ1-1; D is ambiguous. This CDR3 region has 13 residues. The germline V gene encodes CDR1 SNHLY and CDR2 FYNNEI. V was cut by 10 bases and J by 0 bases, with 12 bases left in between. The DNA of the CDR3 is TGTGCCAACCGGGTGGGGATGAACACTGAAGCTTTCTTT. Translation gives CANRVGMNTEAFF.